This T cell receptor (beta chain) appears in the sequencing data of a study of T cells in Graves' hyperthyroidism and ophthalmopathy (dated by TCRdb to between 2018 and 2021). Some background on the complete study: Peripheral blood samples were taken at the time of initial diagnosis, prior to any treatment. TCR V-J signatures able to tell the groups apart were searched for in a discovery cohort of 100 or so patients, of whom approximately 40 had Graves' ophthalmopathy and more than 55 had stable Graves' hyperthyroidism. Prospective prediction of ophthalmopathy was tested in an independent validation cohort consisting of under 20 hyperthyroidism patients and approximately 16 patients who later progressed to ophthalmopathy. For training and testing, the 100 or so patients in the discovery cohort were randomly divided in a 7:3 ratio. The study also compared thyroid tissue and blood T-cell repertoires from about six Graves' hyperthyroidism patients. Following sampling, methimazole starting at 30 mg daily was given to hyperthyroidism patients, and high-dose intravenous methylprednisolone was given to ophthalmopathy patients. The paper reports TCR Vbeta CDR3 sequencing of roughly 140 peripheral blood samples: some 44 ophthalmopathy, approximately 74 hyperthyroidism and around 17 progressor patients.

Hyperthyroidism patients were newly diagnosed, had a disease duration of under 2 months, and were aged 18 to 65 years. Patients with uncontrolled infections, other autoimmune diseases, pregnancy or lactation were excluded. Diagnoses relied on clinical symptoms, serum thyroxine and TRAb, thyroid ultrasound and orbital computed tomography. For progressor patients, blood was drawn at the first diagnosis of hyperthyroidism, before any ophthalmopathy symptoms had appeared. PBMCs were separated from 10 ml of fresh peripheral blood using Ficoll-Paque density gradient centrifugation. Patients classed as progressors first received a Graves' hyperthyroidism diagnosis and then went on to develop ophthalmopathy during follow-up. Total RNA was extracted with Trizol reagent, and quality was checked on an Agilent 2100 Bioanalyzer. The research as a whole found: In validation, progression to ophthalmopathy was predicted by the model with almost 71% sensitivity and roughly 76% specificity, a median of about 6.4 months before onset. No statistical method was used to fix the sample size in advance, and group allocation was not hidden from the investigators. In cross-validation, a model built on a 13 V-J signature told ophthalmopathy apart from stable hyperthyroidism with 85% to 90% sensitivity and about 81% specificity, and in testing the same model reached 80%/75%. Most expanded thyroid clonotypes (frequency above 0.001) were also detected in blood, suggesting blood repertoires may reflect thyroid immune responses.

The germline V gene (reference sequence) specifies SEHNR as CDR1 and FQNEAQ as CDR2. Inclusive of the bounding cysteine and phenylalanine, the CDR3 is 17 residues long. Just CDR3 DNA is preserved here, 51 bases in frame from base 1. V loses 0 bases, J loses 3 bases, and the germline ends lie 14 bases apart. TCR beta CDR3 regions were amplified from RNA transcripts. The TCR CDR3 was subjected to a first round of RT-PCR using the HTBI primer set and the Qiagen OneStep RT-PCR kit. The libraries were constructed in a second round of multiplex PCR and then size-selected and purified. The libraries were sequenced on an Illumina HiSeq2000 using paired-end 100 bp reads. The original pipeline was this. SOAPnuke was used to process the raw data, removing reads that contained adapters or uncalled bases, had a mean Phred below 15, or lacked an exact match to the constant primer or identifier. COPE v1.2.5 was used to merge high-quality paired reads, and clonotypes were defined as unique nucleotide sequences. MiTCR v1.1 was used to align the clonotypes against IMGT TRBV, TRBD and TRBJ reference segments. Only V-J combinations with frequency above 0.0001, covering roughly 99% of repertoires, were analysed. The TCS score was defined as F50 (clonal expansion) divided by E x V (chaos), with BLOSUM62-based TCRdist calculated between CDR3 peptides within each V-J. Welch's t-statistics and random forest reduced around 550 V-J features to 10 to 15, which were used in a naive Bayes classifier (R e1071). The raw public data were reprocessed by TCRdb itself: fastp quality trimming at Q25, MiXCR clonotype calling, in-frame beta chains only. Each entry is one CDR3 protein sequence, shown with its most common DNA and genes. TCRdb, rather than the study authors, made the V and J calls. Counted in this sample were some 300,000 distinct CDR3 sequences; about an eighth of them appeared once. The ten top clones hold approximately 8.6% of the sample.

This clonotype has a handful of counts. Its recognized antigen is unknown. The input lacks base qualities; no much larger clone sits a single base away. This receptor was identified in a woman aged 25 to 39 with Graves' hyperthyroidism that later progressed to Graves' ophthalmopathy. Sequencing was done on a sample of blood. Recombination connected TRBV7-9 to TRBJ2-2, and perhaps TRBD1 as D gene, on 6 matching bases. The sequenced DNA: TGTGCCAGCAGCTTAGCGCTTGCAGGGGCGGACACCGGGGAGCTGTTTTTT. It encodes CASSLALAGADTGELFF.